Given below is one T cell receptor (beta chain) in context. The source of the sample is a study of CD8 T cells in Susac syndrome. The CDR3 covers 12 residues. Trimming pared 2 bases from V and 10 bases from J, leaving 14 bases between. Looked up from germline, CDR1 is DFQATT and CDR2 is SNEGSKA (reference sequence). The authors reverse transcribed roughly 0.5 to 1 ug RNA with random hexamers. TCRdb processed the immunoSEQ multiplex PCR reads anew with MiXCR; each CDR3 protein has one entry. The table includes 210,000 or so distinct CDR3 sequences, roughly 93% detected once. The chain employs TRBV20-1 and TRBJ1-1; weak D call: TRBD1 (6 bases). The sample was CD4+ T cells from PBMCs. The TCR was taken from a human donor with Susac syndrome. CDR3 in DNA: TGCAGTGCTAGAAGACAGGAGGATGGAGCTTTCTTT. This translates into CSARRQEDGAFF.